The sequence of this T cell receptor (beta chain) was determined in a study of cytotoxic CD8 clonotypes in ibrutinib-treated CLL. The protocol was immunoSEQ multiplex PCR, while the TCRdb copy is restricted to in-frame clones and leaves out a portion. The sample contains around 310,000 clones, roughly 85% of which appear only once. The study's findings and limits: A difference in sampling times existed between sustained-remission and progressing patients. The study found public clonotypes uncommon, contracting or stable on treatment. The study found baseline clonality above age-matched healthy donors, tracking circulating CD8+ T-cell counts.

Remarks on this clone: The antigen remains unidentified.

CDR3 length equals 12 residues. From germline, CDR1 is KGHSH and CDR2 LQKENI. The V end was cut by 2 bases, the J end by 3 bases, with 4 bases between. The chain is built from TRBV18 and TRBJ1-2; no reliable D call. The TCR originated in a human donor with chronic lymphocytic leukemia. This sample comprised PBMCs, obtained before ibrutinib treatment. DNA of the CDR3: TGTGCCAGCTCACCAGGAGACTATGGCTACACCTTC. Translation gives CASSPGDYGYTF.